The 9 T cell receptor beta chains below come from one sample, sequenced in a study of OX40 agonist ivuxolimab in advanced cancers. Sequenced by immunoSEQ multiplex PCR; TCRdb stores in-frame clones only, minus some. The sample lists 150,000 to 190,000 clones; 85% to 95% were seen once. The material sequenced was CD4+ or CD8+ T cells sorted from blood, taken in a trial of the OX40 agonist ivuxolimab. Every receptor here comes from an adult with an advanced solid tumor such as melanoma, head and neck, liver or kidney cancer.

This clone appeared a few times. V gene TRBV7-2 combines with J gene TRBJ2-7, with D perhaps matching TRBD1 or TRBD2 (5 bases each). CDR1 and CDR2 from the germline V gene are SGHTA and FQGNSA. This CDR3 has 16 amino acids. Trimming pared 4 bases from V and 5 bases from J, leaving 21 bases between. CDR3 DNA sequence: TGTGCCAGCAGCTCATTCCCCCGGGGCCATAGGGACGAGCAGTACTTC. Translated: CASSSFPRGHRDEQYF.

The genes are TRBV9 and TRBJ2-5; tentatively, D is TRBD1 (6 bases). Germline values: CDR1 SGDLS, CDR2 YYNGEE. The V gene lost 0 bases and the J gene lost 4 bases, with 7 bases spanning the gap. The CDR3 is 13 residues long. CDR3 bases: TGTGCCAGCAGCGTAGGAGGGGGAGAGACCCAGTACTTC. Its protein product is CASSVGGGETQYF.

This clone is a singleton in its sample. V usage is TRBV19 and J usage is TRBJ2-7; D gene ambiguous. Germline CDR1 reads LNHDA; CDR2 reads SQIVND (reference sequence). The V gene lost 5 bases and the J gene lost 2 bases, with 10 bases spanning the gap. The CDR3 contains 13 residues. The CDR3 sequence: CASSGIFPYEQYF. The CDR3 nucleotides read TGTGCCAGTAGTGGCATATTCCCCTACGAGCAGTACTTC.

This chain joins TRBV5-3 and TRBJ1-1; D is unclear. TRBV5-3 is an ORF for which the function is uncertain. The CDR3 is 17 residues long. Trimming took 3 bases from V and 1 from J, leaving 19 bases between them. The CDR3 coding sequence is TGTGCCAGAAGCTCAGCACCGCAGAGAAAGGAGAACACTGAAGCTTTCTTT. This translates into CARSSAPQRKENTEAFF.

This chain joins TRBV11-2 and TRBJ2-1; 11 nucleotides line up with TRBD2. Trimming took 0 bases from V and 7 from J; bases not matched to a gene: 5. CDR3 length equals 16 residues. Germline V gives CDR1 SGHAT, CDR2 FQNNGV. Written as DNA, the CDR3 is TGTGCCAGCAGCTTAGATCGGGCTAGCGGGGGGAATGAGCAGTTCTTC. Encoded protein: CASSLDRASGGNEQFF.

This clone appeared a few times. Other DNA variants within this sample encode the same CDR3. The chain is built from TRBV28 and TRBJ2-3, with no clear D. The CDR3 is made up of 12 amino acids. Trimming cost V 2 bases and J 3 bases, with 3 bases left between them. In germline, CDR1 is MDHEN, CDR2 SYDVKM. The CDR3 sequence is CASSLRTDTQYF. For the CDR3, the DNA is TGTGCCAGCAGTTTAAGGACAGATACGCAGTATTTT.

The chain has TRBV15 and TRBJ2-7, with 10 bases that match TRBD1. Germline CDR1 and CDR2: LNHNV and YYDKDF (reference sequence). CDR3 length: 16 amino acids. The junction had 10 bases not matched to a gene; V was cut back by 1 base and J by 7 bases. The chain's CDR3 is CATSRALDRGAREQYF. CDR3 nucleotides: TGTGCCACCAGCAGAGCTTTGGACAGGGGGGCTCGGGAGCAGTACTTC.

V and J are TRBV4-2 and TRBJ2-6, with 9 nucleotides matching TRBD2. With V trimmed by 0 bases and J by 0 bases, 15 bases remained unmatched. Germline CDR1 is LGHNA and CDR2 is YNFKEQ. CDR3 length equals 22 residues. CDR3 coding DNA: TGTGCCAGCAGCCAAGACAGGGCCCGGAGGGTAGCGGGGGTCTCTGGGGCCAACGTCCTGACTTTC. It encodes CASSQDRARRVAGVSGANVLTF.

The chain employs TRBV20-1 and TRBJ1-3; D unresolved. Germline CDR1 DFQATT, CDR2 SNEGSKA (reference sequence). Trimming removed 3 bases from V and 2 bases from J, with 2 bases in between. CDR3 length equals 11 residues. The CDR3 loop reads CSARAGNTIYF. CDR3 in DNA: TGCAGTGCTAGGGCTGGAAACACCATATATTTT.